Below, 11 T cell receptor beta chains from the same sample are listed, as sequenced in a study of T-cell reconstitution after alpha-beta-depleted transplantation in children. The TCRbeta library incorporated unique molecular identifiers. MiXCR, applied by TCRdb to the PCR reads, yields one record per CDR3 protein. The repertoire holds about 980,000 distinct CDR3 sequences, with about 26% as singletons. The specimen was PBMCs, mostly from graft donor cells, collected 360 days after TCRalphabeta/CD19-depleted stem cell transplant. These receptors all stem from a boy under three years old who had a stem cell transplant for SCID, so the T cells may come from the graft donor.

This clonotype was counted between two and nine times. The genes are TRBV5-1 and TRBJ2-5; D assignment may be TRBD1 or TRBD2 (6 bases each). The CDR3 extends over 13 amino acids. V lost 0 bases and J 11 bases, leaving 14 bases between the germline ends. Germline CDR1 reads SGHRS; CDR2 reads YFSETQ. CDR3 DNA sequence: TGCGCCAGCAGCTTGGCGGGGGCTCCAGGGCAGTACTTC. This codes for CASSLAGAPGQYF.

The table lists this clonotype with a few counts. This chain connects TRBV4-2 to TRBJ2-2; tentatively, D is TRBD2 (5 bases). V was shortened by 2 bases and J by 6 bases, with 13 bases between the two germline ends. Germline lookup yields CDR1 LGHNA and CDR2 YNFKEQ. The CDR3 sequence is 15 residues long. CDR3 DNA: TGTGCCAGCAGCCAAACCCGGGGTAGGGCCGGGGAGCTGTTTTTT. This encodes CASSQTRGRAGELFF.

The rearrangement joins TRBV12-3 or TRBV12-4 to TRBJ1-1, with 9 bases identical to TRBD1. The CDR3 is 14 residues long. The V gene end was trimmed by 6 bases and the J gene end by 3 bases; junction bases not matched to a gene: 5. The CDR3 loop is CASSTGGFDTEAFF. Here the CDR3 DNA reads TGTGCCAGCAGCACAGGGGGCTTTGACACTGAAGCTTTCTTT.

J is TRBJ1-2 and V is TRBV7-9; D is uncertain. From germline, CDR1 is SEHNR and CDR2 FQNEAQ (reference sequence). V lost 5 bases to trimming and J lost 4 bases, with 14 bases between them. The CDR3 sequence is 14 residues long. The CDR3 bases are TGTGCCAGCAGCCCGTCGGGCAGGCTCTATGGCTACACCTTC. This gives the protein CASSPSGRLYGYTF.

The chain has TRBV3-1 and TRBJ2-5; D not certain. Germline V gene sequence: CDR1 LGHDT, CDR2 YNNKEL (reference sequence). Trimming removed 3 bases at V and 5 bases at J, with 19 bases between. CDR3 size: 16 residues. The CDR3 spells CASSHHPVGSEETQYF. Here the CDR3 DNA reads TGTGCCAGCAGCCACCATCCAGTAGGCAGTGAGGAGACCCAGTACTTC.

This clonotype appeared a single time. The genes are TRBV10-3 and TRBJ2-2, with D possibly TRBD1 on 7 matching bases. Germline V gene data show CDR1 as ENHRY and CDR2 as SYGVKD. V lost 3 bases and J 6 bases, leaving 17 bases between the germline ends. CDR3 length: 16 amino acids. CDR3 nucleotides: TGTGCCATCAGTGAAGGATGGCAGGGGGGATCCGGGGAGCTGTTTTTT. Translation: CAISEGWQGGSGELFF.

This clonotype was picked up many times. The V and J genes are TRBV7-3 and TRBJ2-3; TRBD2 is a possible D gene (7 bases). Trimming took off 6 bases at V and 5 bases at J, with 15 bases between the two ends. The CDR3 is made up of 14 amino acids. Germline V gene lookup returns CDR1 SGHTA and CDR2 FQGTGA. As DNA, the CDR3 is TGTGCCAGCAGTAGGGGGGGTTCAAGAGATACGCAGTATTTT. Its protein product is CASSRGGSRDTQYF.

This clonotype has only a few counts. This chain connects TRBV20-1 to TRBJ2-4; D not resolved. V was clipped by 5 bases and J by 6 bases, with 8 bases between them. This CDR3 has 11 residues. Germline V gives CDR1 DFQATT, CDR2 SNEGSKA (reference sequence). In DNA form, the CDR3 reads TGCAGTGCTCAAGGTTTAAACATTCAGTACTTC. It codes for CSAQGLNIQYF.

This chain uses TRBV12-3 or TRBV12-4 with TRBJ1-1; 7 nucleotides line up with TRBD1. CDR3 size: 15 residues. V gave up 5 bases and J gave up 0 bases; unmatched junction bases: 6. The CDR3 is CASSPKGQLNTEAFF. CDR3 bases: TGTGCCAGCAGTCCTAAGGGACAGCTGAACACTGAAGCTTTCTTT.

This clonotype has ten or more counts. The genes are TRBV5-1 and TRBJ2-1; 8 bases line up with TRBD2. This CDR3 has 16 amino acids. The germline V gene encodes CDR1 SGHRS and CDR2 YFSETQ. Unmatched junction bases numbered 3, after V lost 0 bases and J lost 1 base. The CDR3 loop reads CASSLARGGSYNEQFF. Written as DNA, the CDR3 is TGCGCCAGCAGCTTGGCTCGGGGGGGATCCTACAATGAGCAGTTCTTC.

This clonotype has a handful of counts. The CDR3 reads CASSQVLGYEQFF. The CDR3 nucleotides read TGCGCCAGCAGCCAAGTACTTGGTTATGAGCAGTTCTTC. V and J are TRBV4-3 and TRBJ2-1; D unresolved. Per the germline V gene, CDR1 is LGHNA and CDR2 is YSLEER. The ends were cut back, 1 base at V and 8 bases at J, with 9 bases in the middle. The CDR3 length is 13 residues.